The rows below give T cell receptor beta chains drawn from one sample of a study of regulatory T cells in long-lasting Graves disease. A single record per CDR3 protein comes from TCRdb applying MiXCR to the multiplex PCR reads. The repertoire holds about 240,000 distinct CDR3 sequences, with 20% to 25% as singletons. The material was peripheral blood mononuclear cells (PBMCs), obtained at new diagnosis, from a patient treated with antithyroid drugs. The receptor set was obtained from a female donor with Graves disease. The CDR3 runs from the conserved cysteine through the conserved F or W. The order of the fields is D gene, J gene, V gene, clone size, CDR3 DNA, CDR3 protein. The D gene is left open where the match is weak. The size entry is marked missing in some rows and otherwise reads once, few, many or a size class.

d_call: -
j_call: TRBJ2-1
v_call: TRBV6-2/TRBV6-3
clone_size: few
cdr3_nt: TGTGCCAGCTCACCGCTAACTGGGCGGGACAGCTCCTACAATGAGCAGTTCTTC
cdr3_aa: CASSPLTGRDSSYNEQFF

d_call: TRBD1
j_call: TRBJ2-7
v_call: TRBV6-5
clone_size: many
cdr3_nt: TGTGCCAGCAGTTATCAGGGACAGGCCTACGAGCAGTACTTC
cdr3_aa: CASSYQGQAYEQYF

d_call: -
j_call: TRBJ2-3
v_call: TRBV4-3
clone_size: many
cdr3_nt: TGCGCCAGCAGCCAAGCTAGCGCCACCGGGGATACGCAGTATTTT
cdr3_aa: CASSQASATGDTQYF

d_call: TRBD2
j_call: TRBJ2-3
v_call: TRBV2
clone_size: many
cdr3_nt: TGTGCCAGCCGCGCGGTGCGGGAGCCAGATACGCAGTATTTT
cdr3_aa: CASRAVREPDTQYF

d_call: -
j_call: TRBJ2-2
v_call: TRBV6-1
clone_size: many
cdr3_nt: TGTGCCAGCGTCTGGGACACCCTCACCGGGGAGCTGTTTTTT
cdr3_aa: CASVWDTLTGELFF

d_call: -
j_call: TRBJ1-1
v_call: TRBV18
clone_size: many
cdr3_nt: TGTGCCAGCTCACCATACGGGCCGAACACTGAAGCTTTCTTT
cdr3_aa: CASSPYGPNTEAFF

d_call: -
j_call: TRBJ1-5
v_call: TRBV20-1
clone_size: many
cdr3_nt: TGCAGTGCTAGTACCGGGGAAAGACAGCCCCAGCATTTT
cdr3_aa: CSASTGERQPQHF

d_call: -
j_call: TRBJ2-5
v_call: TRBV4-2
clone_size: many
cdr3_nt: TGTGCCAGCAGCCCGGACCAGTACCAAGAGACCCAGTACTTC
cdr3_aa: CASSPDQYQETQYF

d_call: TRBD1
j_call: TRBJ2-7
v_call: TRBV7-6
clone_size: -
cdr3_nt: TGTGCCAGCAGCTTTTGGCAGGGGGCGGGCGAGCAGTACTTC
cdr3_aa: CASSFWQGAGEQYF

d_call: -
j_call: TRBJ1-3
v_call: TRBV7-2
clone_size: many
cdr3_nt: TGTGCCAGCAGCTTATGGGCCCTCTCTGGAAACACCATATATTTT
cdr3_aa: CASSLWALSGNTIYF

d_call: -
j_call: TRBJ2-5
v_call: TRBV11-3
clone_size: many
cdr3_nt: TGTGCCAGCAGCCCCCGCTCGGGGAAAGAGACCCAGTACTTC
cdr3_aa: CASSPRSGKETQYF

d_call: -
j_call: TRBJ1-4
v_call: TRBV12-3/TRBV12-4
clone_size: -
cdr3_nt: TGTGCCAGCAGTAAGACAGCGAAGCATGAAAAACTGTTTTTT
cdr3_aa: CASSKTAKHEKLFF

d_call: TRBD1
j_call: TRBJ1-2
v_call: TRBV18
clone_size: many
cdr3_nt: TGTGCCAGCTCACCAAAGCGGCAGGGGGAAGTTGAGGACTATGGCTACACCTTC
cdr3_aa: CASSPKRQGEVEDYGYTF

d_call: -
j_call: TRBJ2-7
v_call: TRBV12-3/TRBV12-4
clone_size: many
cdr3_nt: TGTGCCAGCAGTGATACAGGGACTATACTCTCCTACGAGCAGTGCTTC
cdr3_aa: CASSDTGTILSYEQCF

d_call: -
j_call: TRBJ1-6
v_call: TRBV30
clone_size: -
cdr3_nt: TGTGCCTGGACTGGCCTTAATTCACCCCTCCACTTT
cdr3_aa: CAWTGLNSPLHF

d_call: TRBD1
j_call: TRBJ1-1
v_call: TRBV11-2
clone_size: -
cdr3_nt: TGTGCCAGCAGCAGAGACAGGGATTTTACTGAAGCTTTCTTT
cdr3_aa: CASSRDRDFTEAFF

d_call: -
j_call: TRBJ2-1
v_call: TRBV11-2
clone_size: many
cdr3_nt: TGTGCCAGCAGCCAATTTGGGGCTCAGAAGATTGGGGATGAGCAGTTCTTC
cdr3_aa: CASSQFGAQKIGDEQFF

d_call: TRBD1
j_call: TRBJ1-2
v_call: TRBV20-1
clone_size: -
cdr3_nt: TGCAGTGCGTCGGACAGGGATAAGGGTGGCTACACCTTC
cdr3_aa: CSASDRDKGGYTF

d_call: TRBD2
j_call: TRBJ2-3
v_call: TRBV10-3
clone_size: many
cdr3_nt: TGTGCCATCAGTCCGGCGACTAGCGCCCGCACAGATACGCAGTATTTT
cdr3_aa: CAISPATSARTDTQYF

d_call: -
j_call: TRBJ2-1
v_call: TRBV20-1
clone_size: many
cdr3_nt: TGCAGTGCTAGAATAGGCTACAATGAGCAGTTCTTC
cdr3_aa: CSARIGYNEQFF

d_call: -
j_call: TRBJ1-1
v_call: TRBV14
clone_size: many
cdr3_nt: TGTGCCAGCAGCCAAGATAGGGTTACTGAAGCTTTCTTT
cdr3_aa: CASSQDRVTEAFF

d_call: TRBD1
j_call: TRBJ1-3
v_call: TRBV6-1
clone_size: -
cdr3_nt: TGTGCCAGCATGAGACAGGGATTGAGCACCATATATTTT
cdr3_aa: CASMRQGLSTIYF

d_call: -
j_call: TRBJ2-7
v_call: TRBV19
clone_size: -
cdr3_nt: TGTGCCAGTAGTATAATTGGGGTGCTCGGCTACGAGCAGTACTTC
cdr3_aa: CASSIIGVLGYEQYF

d_call: -
j_call: TRBJ1-5
v_call: TRBV6-6
clone_size: many
cdr3_nt: TGTGCCAGCAGTTACTCGAGGGGTAGCAATCAGCCCCAGCATTTT
cdr3_aa: CASSYSRGSNQPQHF

d_call: TRBD1
j_call: TRBJ2-1
v_call: TRBV18
clone_size: many
cdr3_nt: TGTGCCAGCTCACGACGGACAGGTTACATCAATGTCAATGAGCAGTTCTTC
cdr3_aa: CASSRRTGYINVNEQFF

d_call: TRBD2
j_call: TRBJ2-5
v_call: TRBV25-1
clone_size: -
cdr3_nt: TGTGCCAGCAGTGAATCGGGCGGGAGTGGGGAGACCCAGTACTTC
cdr3_aa: CASSESGGSGETQYF

d_call: TRBD2
j_call: TRBJ2-7
v_call: TRBV6-5
clone_size: many
cdr3_nt: TGTGCCAGCAGTTGGGGACTAGCGGGGATCTACGAGCAGTACTTC
cdr3_aa: CASSWGLAGIYEQYF

d_call: -
j_call: TRBJ1-2
v_call: TRBV20-1
clone_size: many
cdr3_nt: TGCAGTGCTAGAGTATCCGGGCCACAGGGAGAAGGAGGCTACACCTTC
cdr3_aa: CSARVSGPQGEGGYTF

d_call: TRBD1
j_call: TRBJ1-1
v_call: TRBV3-1
clone_size: many
cdr3_nt: TGTGCCAGCAGCCAAGAGACAGGGTACACTGAAGCTTTCTTT
cdr3_aa: CASSQETGYTEAFF

d_call: TRBD1
j_call: TRBJ1-5
v_call: TRBV6-1
clone_size: many
cdr3_nt: TGTGCCAGCAGTACTGGGACAGGGCGGAGCAATCAGCCCCAGCATTTT
cdr3_aa: CASSTGTGRSNQPQHF

d_call: -
j_call: TRBJ2-2
v_call: TRBV7-3
clone_size: many
cdr3_nt: TGTGCCAGCAGCTCCCAGGTGACCCAAGCCGGGGAGCTGTTTTTT
cdr3_aa: CASSSQVTQAGELFF

d_call: -
j_call: TRBJ1-4
v_call: TRBV20-1
clone_size: few
cdr3_nt: TGCAGCTTGGGGAGGGCAACTAATGAAAAACTGTTTTTT
cdr3_aa: CSLGRATNEKLFF

d_call: TRBD1
j_call: TRBJ2-7
v_call: TRBV2
clone_size: few
cdr3_nt: TGTGCCAGCAGTGAAGCACCCGAGGGGGACAGCCCCTACGAGCAGTACTTC
cdr3_aa: CASSEAPEGDSPYEQYF

d_call: TRBD1
j_call: TRBJ2-3
v_call: TRBV6-1
clone_size: many
cdr3_nt: TGTGCCAGCAGAAGGACAGGAGCCACAGATACGCAGTATTTT
cdr3_aa: CASRRTGATDTQYF

d_call: -
j_call: TRBJ2-7
v_call: TRBV6-5
clone_size: -
cdr3_nt: TGTGCCAGCAGCAGAGACATCATCCCCTACGAGCAGTACTTC
cdr3_aa: CASSRDIIPYEQYF

d_call: TRBD1
j_call: TRBJ2-5
v_call: TRBV6-1
clone_size: many
cdr3_nt: TGTGCCAGCAGTGGCGACAGGGGAAGGGAAGAGACCCAGTACTTC
cdr3_aa: CASSGDRGREETQYF

d_call: -
j_call: TRBJ1-2
v_call: TRBV29-1
clone_size: many
cdr3_nt: TGCAGCGTTGGGCGCTTTGTGGATGGCTACACCTTC
cdr3_aa: CSVGRFVDGYTF

d_call: -
j_call: TRBJ1-1
v_call: TRBV9
clone_size: many
cdr3_nt: TGTGCCAGCAGCGTAGGGGACTTTAGGAACACTGAAGCTTTCTTT
cdr3_aa: CASSVGDFRNTEAFF

d_call: -
j_call: TRBJ1-2
v_call: TRBV12-3/TRBV12-4
clone_size: many
cdr3_nt: TGTGCCAGCAGTTTTACCGGGGCCTATGGCTACACCTTC
cdr3_aa: CASSFTGAYGYTF

d_call: -
j_call: TRBJ2-5
v_call: TRBV20-1
clone_size: few
cdr3_nt: TGCAGTGCTAGAGATTGGAAGGGAACCGAGACCCAGTACTTC
cdr3_aa: CSARDWKGTETQYF

d_call: -
j_call: TRBJ2-5
v_call: TRBV20-1
clone_size: -
cdr3_nt: TGCAGTGCTGTCGGACGGGGAGAGACCCAGTACTTC
cdr3_aa: CSAVGRGETQYF